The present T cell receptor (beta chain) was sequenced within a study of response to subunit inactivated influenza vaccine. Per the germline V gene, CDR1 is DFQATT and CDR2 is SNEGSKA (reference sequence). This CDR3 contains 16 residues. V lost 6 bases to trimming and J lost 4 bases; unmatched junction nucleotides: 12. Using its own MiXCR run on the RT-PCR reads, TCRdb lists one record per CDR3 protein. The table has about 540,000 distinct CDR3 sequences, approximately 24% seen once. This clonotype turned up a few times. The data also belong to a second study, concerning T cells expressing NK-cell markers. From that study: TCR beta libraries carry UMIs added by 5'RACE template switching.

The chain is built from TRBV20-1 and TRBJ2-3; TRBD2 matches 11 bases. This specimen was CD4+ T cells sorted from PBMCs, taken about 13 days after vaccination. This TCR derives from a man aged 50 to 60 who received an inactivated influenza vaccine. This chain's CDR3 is CSAHRRLAGLSDTQYF. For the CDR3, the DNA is TGCAGTGCCCACAGGAGACTAGCGGGGTTATCAGATACGCAGTATTTT.